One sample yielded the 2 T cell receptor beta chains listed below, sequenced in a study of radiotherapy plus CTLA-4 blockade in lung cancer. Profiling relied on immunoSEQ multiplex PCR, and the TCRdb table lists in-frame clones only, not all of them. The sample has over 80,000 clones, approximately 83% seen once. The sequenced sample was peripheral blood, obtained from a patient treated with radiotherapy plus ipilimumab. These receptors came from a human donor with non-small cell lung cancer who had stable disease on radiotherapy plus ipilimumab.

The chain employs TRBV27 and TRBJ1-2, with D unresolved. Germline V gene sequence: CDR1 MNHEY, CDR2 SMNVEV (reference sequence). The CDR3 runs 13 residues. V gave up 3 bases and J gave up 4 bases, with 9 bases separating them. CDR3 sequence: CASSLGIPYGYTF. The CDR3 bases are TGTGCCAGCAGTTTGGGCATCCCCTATGGCTACACCTTC.

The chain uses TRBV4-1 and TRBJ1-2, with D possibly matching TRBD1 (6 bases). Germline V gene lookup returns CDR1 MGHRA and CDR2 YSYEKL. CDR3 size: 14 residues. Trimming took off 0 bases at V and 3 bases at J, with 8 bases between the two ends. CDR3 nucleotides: TGCGCCAGCAGCCAAGAAACAGGGCACTATGGCTACACCTTC. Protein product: CASSQETGHYGYTF.